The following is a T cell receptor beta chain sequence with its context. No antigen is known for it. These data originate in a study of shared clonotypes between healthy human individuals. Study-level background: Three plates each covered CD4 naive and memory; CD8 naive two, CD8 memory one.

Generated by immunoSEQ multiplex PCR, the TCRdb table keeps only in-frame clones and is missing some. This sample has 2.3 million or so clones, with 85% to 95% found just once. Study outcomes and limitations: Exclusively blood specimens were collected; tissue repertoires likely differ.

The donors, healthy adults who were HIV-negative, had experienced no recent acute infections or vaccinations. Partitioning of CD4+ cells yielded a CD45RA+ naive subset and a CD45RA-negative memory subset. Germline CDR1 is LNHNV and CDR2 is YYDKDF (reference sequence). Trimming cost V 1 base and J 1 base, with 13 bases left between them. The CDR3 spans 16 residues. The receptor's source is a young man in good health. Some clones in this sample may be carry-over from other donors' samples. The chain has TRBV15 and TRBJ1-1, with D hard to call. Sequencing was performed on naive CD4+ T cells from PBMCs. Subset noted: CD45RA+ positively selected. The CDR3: CATSRGWQRTNTEAFF. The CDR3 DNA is TGTGCCACCAGCAGAGGTTGGCAAAGGACGAACACTGAAGCTTTCTTT.